This TCR beta chain appears in the sequencing data of a study of shared clonotypes between healthy human individuals. Study-wide results and caveats: In this cohort, only blood was sampled, and tissue repertoires likely differ.

A few counts support this clone. No antigen is known for it. With 8 bases removed from V and 2 bases from J, the gap between germline ends came to 13 bases. The CDR3 runs to 13 residues. Per the germline V gene, CDR1 is SNHLY and CDR2 is FYNNEI. Profiling relied on immunoSEQ multiplex PCR, and the TCRdb table lists in-frame clones only, not all of them. The sample lists more than 2,000,000 clones, more than 80% occurring once. This TCR was sampled from a man younger than 35 in good health. Some clones in this sample may be carry-over from other donors' samples. The V gene is TRBV2, the J gene TRBJ2-7; D is unclear. Sequencing was carried out using naive CD4+ T cells from PBMCs. Noted subset: CD45RA+ positively selected. CDR3 coding DNA: TGTGCCAGCGAAGTCCCGGAGACCTACGAGCAGTACTTC. Translation gives CASEVPETYEQYF.